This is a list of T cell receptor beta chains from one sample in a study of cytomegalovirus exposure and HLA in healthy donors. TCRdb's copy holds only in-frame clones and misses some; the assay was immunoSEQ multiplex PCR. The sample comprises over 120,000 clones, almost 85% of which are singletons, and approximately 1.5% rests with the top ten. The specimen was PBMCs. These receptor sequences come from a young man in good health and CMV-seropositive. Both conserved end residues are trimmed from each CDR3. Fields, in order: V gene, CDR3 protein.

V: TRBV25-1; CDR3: ASSGRQFIQY
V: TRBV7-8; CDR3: ASSSIRGQRSSPLH
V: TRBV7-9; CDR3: ASSTLGGLYNEQF
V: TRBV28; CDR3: ASSPVGAGTNEQF
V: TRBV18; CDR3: ASSPLDRVPPAGELF
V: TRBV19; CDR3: ASSSPFPSQGTEAF
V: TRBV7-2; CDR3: ASGWDRGGGGYT
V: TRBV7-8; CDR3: ASSLEGGELF
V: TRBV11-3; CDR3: ASSLAGTDTQY
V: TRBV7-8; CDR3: ASSLVRSLSATNEKLF
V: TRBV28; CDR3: ASESGGSYNEQF